This T cell receptor (beta chain) emerged from a study of shared clonotypes between healthy human individuals. Study conclusions and caveats: Naive subsets typically showed greater estimated richness than memory subsets. Generation of non-shared clonotypes was less probable than generation of clonotypes shared by all four donors.

The CDR3 spans 14 residues. The V and J ends lost 5 bases and 2 bases respectively, with 13 bases between them. CDR1 is LNHDA, CDR2 SQIVND, per germline (reference sequence). Among the donors, all were Caucasian adults who lived in Nashville, Tennessee. This clone was recorded only once. Antigen: not known. Sequencing used immunoSEQ multiplex PCR; TCRdb keeps in-frame clones, though not all of them. The data hold hundreds of thousands of clones, with approximately 73% observed a single time. The genes are TRBV19 and TRBJ2-7; possibly TRBD1 for D (6 bases). The material sequenced was memory CD4+ T cells sorted from blood. Indicated subset: CD45RA-negative fraction. The source of this sequence is a woman in her thirties in good health. In DNA form, the CDR3 reads TGTGCCAGTAGTCGACAGGTGGGAACCTACGAGCAGTACTTC. Translating gives CASSRQVGTYEQYF.